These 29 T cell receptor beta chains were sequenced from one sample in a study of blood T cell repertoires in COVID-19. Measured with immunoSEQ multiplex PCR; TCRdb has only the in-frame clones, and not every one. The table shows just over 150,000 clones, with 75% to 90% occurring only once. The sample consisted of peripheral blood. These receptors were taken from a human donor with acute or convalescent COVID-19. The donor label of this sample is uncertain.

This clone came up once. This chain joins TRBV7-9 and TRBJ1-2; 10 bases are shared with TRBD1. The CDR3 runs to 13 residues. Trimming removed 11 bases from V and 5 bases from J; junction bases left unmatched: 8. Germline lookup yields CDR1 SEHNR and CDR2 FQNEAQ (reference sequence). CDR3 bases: TGTGCCGGGGGGCGGGACAGGGGTTATGGCTACACCTTC. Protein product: CAGGRDRGYGYTF.

The CDR3 protein is CAGSRGSGANVLTF. CDR3 in DNA: TGTGCCGGATCCAGGGGGTCCGGGGCCAACGTCCTGACTTTC. The V call is TRBV6-5, the J call TRBJ2-6; TRBD1 agrees at 7 bases. The CDR3 sequence is 14 residues long. The junction had 8 bases not matched to a gene; V was cut back by 11 bases and J by 4 bases. The germline V gene has CDR1 MNHEY and CDR2 SVGAGI.

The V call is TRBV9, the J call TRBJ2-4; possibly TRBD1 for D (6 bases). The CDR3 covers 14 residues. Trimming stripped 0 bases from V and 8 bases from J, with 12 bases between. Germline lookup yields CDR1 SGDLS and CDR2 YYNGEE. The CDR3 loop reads CASSVDEGVHIQYF. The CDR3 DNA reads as TGTGCCAGCAGCGTAGACGAGGGGGTTCACATTCAGTACTTC.

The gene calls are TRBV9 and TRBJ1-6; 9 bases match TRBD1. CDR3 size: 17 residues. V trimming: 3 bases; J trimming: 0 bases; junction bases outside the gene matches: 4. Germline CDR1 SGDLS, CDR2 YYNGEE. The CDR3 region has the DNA TGTGCCAGCAGCGCGACAGGGGGGAGCTCCTATAATTCACCCCTCCACTTT. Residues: CASSATGGSSYNSPLHF.

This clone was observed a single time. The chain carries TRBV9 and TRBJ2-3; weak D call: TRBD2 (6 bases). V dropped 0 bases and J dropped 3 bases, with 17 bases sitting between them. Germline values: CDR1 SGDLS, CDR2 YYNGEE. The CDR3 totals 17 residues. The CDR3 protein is CASSVEGFLGSTDTQYF. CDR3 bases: TGTGCCAGCAGCGTAGAAGGGTTTCTCGGGAGTACAGATACGCAGTATTTT.

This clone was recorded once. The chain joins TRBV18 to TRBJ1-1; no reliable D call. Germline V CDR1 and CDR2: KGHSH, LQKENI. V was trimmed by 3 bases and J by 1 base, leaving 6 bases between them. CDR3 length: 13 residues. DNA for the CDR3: TGTGCCAGCTCACCTGAGAGGAACACTGAAGCTTTCTTT. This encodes CASSPERNTEAFF.

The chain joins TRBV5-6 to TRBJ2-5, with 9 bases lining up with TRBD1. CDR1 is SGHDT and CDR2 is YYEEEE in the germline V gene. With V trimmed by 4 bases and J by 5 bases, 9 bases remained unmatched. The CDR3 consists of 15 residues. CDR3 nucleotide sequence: TGTGCCAGCAGCGTCTACAGGGGGCTTGGTGAGACCCAGTACTTC. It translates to CASSVYRGLGETQYF.

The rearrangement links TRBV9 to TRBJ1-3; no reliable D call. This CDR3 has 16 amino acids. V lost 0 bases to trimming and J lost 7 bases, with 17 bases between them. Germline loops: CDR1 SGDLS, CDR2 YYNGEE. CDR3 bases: TGTGCCAGCAGCGTAGGGGTAGGGCTGGGGAGGAACACCATATATTTT. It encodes CASSVGVGLGRNTIYF.

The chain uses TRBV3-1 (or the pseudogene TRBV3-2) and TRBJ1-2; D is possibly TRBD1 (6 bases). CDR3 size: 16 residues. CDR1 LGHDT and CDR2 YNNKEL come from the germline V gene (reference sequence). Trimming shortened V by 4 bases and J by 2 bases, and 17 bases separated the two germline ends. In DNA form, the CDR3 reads TGTGCCAGCAGCCCCCCCTTTCGCCAGGGGAACTATGGCTACACCTTC. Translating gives CASSPPFRQGNYGYTF.

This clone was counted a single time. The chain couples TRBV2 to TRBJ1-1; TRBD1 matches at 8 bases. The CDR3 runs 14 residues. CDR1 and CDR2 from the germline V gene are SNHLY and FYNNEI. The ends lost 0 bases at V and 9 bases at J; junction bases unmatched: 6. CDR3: CASSEAPRTGKAFF. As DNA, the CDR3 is TGTGCCAGCAGTGAAGCGCCCCGGACAGGGAAAGCTTTCTTT.

CDR3 residues: CASSLRRGASNQPQHF. CDR3 coding DNA: TGTGCCAGCAGTTTAAGGAGGGGCGCTAGCAATCAGCCCCAGCATTTT. The chain combines TRBV27 with TRBJ1-5; TRBD1 might be the D (5 bases). The CDR3 contains 16 residues. In germline, CDR1 is MNHEY, CDR2 SMNVEV (reference sequence). Deletions cut 2 bases from V and 0 bases from J, with 11 bases between.

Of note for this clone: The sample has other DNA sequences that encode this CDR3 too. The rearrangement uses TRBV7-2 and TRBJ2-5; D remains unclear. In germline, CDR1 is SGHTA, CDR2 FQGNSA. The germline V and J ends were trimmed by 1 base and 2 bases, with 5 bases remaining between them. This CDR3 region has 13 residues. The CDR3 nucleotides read TGTGCCAGCAGCTTAGGCGCTCAAGAGACCCAGTACTTC. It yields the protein CASSLGAQETQYF. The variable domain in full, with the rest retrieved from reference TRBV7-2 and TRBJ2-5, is GAGVSQSPSNKVTEKGKDVELRCDPISGHTALYWYRQSLGQGLEFLIYFQGNSAPDKSGLPSDRFSAERTGGSVSTLTIQRTQQEDSAVYLCASSLGAQETQYFGPGTRLLVL.

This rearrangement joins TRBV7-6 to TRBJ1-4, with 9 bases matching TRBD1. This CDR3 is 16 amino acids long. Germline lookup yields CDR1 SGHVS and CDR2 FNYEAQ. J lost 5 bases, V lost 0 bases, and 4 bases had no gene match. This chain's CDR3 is CASSLALDRGNEKLFF. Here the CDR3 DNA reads TGTGCCAGCAGCTTAGCGCTCGACAGGGGGAATGAAAAACTGTTTTTT.

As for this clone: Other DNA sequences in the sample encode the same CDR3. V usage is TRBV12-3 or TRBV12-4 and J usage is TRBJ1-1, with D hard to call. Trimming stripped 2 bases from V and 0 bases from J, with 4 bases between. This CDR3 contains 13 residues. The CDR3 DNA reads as TGTGCCAGCAGTTTACAGTTGAACACTGAAGCTTTCTTT. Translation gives CASSLQLNTEAFF.

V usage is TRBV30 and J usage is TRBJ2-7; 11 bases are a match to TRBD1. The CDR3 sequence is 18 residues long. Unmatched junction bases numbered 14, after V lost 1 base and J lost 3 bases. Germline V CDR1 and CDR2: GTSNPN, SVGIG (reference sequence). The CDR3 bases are TGTGCCTGGAGTGCCCTAAGCGCCGGGACAGGGGGGATCTACGAGCAGTACTTC. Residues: CAWSALSAGTGGIYEQYF.

The chain's CDR3 is CASSSRVRESLGETQYF. The CDR3 DNA is TGCGCCAGCAGCTCGCGGGTCCGTGAGAGTCTAGGGGAGACCCAGTACTTC. The gene calls are TRBV5-1 and TRBJ2-5; maybe TRBD2 (5 bases). Germline V lookup: CDR1 SGHRS, CDR2 YFSETQ. V was pared by 3 bases and J by 5 bases, with 23 bases between. The CDR3 has 17 residues.

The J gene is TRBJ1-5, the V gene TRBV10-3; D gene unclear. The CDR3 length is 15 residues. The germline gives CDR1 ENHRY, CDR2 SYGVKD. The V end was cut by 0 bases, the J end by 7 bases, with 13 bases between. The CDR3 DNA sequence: TGTGCCATCAGTGAGTCAGGGAGCCCCGGGCAGCCCCAGCATTTT. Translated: CAISESGSPGQPQHF.

In DNA form, the CDR3 reads TGCGCCAGCAGCCAAGGGGGCCCCCTCGGCAGCTATGGCTACACCTTC. Encoded protein: CASSQGGPLGSYGYTF. V gene TRBV4-3 combines with J gene TRBJ1-2; the D gene is possibly TRBD1 (5 bases). Deletions cut 1 base from V and 4 bases from J, with 16 bases between. The CDR3 runs to 16 residues. Looked up from germline, CDR1 is LGHNA and CDR2 is YSLEER.

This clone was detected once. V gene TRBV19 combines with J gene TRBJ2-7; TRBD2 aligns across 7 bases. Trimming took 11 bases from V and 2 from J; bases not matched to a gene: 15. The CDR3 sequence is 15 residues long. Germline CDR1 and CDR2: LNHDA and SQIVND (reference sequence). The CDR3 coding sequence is TGTGCCGCCTCCTCGGGGGGTACCCAAACCTACGAGCAGTACTTC. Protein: CAASSGGTQTYEQYF.

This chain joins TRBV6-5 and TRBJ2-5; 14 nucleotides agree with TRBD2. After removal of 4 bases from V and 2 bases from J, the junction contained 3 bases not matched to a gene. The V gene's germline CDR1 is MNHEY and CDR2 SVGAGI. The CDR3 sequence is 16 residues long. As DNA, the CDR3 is TGTGCCAGCAGTTCGAGGACTAGCGGGGGGCAAGAGACCCAGTACTTC. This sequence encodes CASSSRTSGGQETQYF.

The CDR3, as DNA: TGCGCCAGCAGAACTAGCGGGGGACAGCAAGAGACCCAGTACTTC. It is translated as CASRTSGGQQETQYF. The J gene is TRBJ2-5, the V gene TRBV10-2, with 11 bases lining up with TRBD2. In germline, CDR1 is WSHSY, CDR2 SAAADI. After removal of 6 bases from V and 2 bases from J, the junction contained 5 bases not matched to a gene. This CDR3 comprises 15 residues.

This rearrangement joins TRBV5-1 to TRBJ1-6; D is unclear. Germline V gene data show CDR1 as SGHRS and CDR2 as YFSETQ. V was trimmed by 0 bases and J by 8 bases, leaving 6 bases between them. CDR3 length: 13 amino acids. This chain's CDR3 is CASSLVEDSPLHF. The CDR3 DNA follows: TGCGCCAGCAGCTTGGTAGAGGATTCACCCCTCCACTTT.

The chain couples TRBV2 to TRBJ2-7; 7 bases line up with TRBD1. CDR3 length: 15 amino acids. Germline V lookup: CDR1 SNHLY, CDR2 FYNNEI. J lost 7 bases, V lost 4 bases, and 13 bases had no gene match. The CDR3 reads CASSAPLGQTEEQYF. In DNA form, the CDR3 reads TGTGCCAGCAGTGCTCCTTTGGGACAGACGGAGGAGCAGTACTTC. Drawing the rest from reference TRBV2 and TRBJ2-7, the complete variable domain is EPEVTQTPSHQVTQMGQEVILRCVPISNHLYFYWYRQILGQKVEFLVSFYNNEISEKSEIFDDQFSVERPDGSNFTLKIRSTKLEDSAMYFCASSAPLGQTEEQYFGPGTRLTVT.

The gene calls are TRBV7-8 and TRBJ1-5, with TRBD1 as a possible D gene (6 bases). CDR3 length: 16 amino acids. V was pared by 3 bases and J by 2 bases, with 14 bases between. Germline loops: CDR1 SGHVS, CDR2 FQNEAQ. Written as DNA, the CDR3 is TGTGCCAGCAGCTTTCCAGGGGCGGGGGGCAATCAGCCCCAGCATTTT. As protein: CASSFPGAGGNQPQHF.

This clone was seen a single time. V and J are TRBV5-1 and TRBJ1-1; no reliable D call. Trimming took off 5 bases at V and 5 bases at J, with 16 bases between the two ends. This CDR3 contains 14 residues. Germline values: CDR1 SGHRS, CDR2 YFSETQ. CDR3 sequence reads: CASSPPLGGTEAFF. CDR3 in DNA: TGCGCCAGCAGTCCGCCGTTAGGAGGGACTGAAGCTTTCTTT.

CDR3 amino acids: CASISGGYGYTF. CDR3 DNA sequence: TGTGCCAGCATCTCCGGGGGCTATGGCTACACCTTC. The chain couples TRBV28 to TRBJ1-2; perhaps TRBD1 as D (5 bases). Trimming pared 7 bases from V and 4 bases from J, leaving 10 bases between. CDR3 length: 12 amino acids. CDR1 and CDR2 (germline): MDHEN, SYDVKM.

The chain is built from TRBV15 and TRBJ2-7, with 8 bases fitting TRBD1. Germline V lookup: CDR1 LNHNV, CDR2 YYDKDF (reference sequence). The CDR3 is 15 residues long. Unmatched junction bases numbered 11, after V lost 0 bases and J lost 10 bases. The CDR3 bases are TGTGCCACCAGCAGAGACCAGGGGGCCTCTAGTACCCAGTACTTC. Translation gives CATSRDQGASSTQYF.

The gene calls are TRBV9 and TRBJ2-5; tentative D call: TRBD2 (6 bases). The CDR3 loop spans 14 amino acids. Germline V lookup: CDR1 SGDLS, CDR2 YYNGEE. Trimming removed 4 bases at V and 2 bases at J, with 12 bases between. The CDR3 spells CASSTREPQETQYF. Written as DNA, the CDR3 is TGTGCCAGCAGCACCCGGGAGCCTCAAGAGACCCAGTACTTC.

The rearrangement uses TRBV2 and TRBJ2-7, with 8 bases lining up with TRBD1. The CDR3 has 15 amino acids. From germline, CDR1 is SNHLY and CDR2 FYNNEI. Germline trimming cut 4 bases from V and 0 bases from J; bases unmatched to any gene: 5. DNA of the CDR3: TGTGCCAGCAGTGGCTCCGGGACAGGCTCCTACGAGCAGTACTTC. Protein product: CASSGSGTGSYEQYF.